This section outlines one TCR beta chain sequence together with its context. The data were obtained in a study of blood T cell repertoires in COVID-19. In the study overall: The United States, Italy and Spain provided the acute and convalescent COVID-19 samples.

Trimming cost V 0 bases and J 5 bases, with 5 bases left between them. The length of the CDR3 is 13 residues. Germline V gene lookup returns CDR1 LNHNV and CDR2 YYDKDF (reference sequence). Generated by immunoSEQ multiplex PCR, the TCRdb table keeps only in-frame clones and is missing some. Of 150,000 to 200,000 clones in the sample, approximately 85% were seen once. This chain joins TRBV15 and TRBJ2-1; D possibly corresponds to TRBD1 (5 bases). Sequences were obtained from peripheral blood. The origin of this receptor is a man aged 55 to 70 who had recovered from COVID-19. The chain's CDR3 is CATSRDRDNEQFF. In DNA, the CDR3 is TGTGCCACCAGCAGAGACAGGGACAATGAGCAGTTCTTC.